Each of the 29 T cell receptor beta chains below was sequenced from the same sample in a study of T cells in Graves' hyperthyroidism and ophthalmopathy (dated by TCRdb to between 2018 and 2021). The method was multiplex PCR. For sequencing, an Illumina HiSeq 2000 was employed. The TCR beta CDR3 regions were amplified from RNA transcripts. The TCR CDR3 was subjected to a first round of RT-PCR using the HTBI primer set and the Qiagen OneStep RT-PCR kit. The public reads were run again by TCRdb, first through fastp at Q25 and then through MiXCR, and only productive beta chains were kept. A single entry per CDR3 protein holds the most common genes and DNA from its merged rows. This sample has around 440,000 distinct CDR3 sequences in its table, and approximately 14% of those were observed once. Less than 15% of the sample is in the top ten clones. Sequencing was done on a sample of blood. Receptor source: a woman between 18 and 30 years old with Graves' hyperthyroidism.

This clonotype has a handful of counts. The V and J genes are TRBV2 and TRBJ2-1, with 10 bases matching TRBD1. V shed 4 bases, J shed 1 base, and the junction held 7 bases outside the gene matches. Germline CDR1 reads SNHLY; CDR2 reads FYNNEI. CDR3 length equals 17 residues. The CDR3 DNA reads as TGTGCCAGCAGTGTAATCCTGGACAGGGGGTCCTACAATGAGCAGTTCTTC. Translation: CASSVILDRGSYNEQFF.

The J gene is TRBJ2-3, the V gene TRBV3-1; D is perhaps TRBD2 (6 bases). The CDR3 contains 18 residues. Germline CDR1 reads LGHDT; CDR2 reads YNNKEL (reference sequence). The V and J ends lost 0 bases and 4 bases respectively, with 20 bases between them. The CDR3 DNA is TGTGCCAGCAGCCAAGATCTACTAGCCCTCCAGCCCCCAGATACGCAGTATTTT. Its protein product is CASSQDLLALQPPDTQYF.

This clonotype has at least ten counts. In nucleotides, the CDR3 is TGCGCCAGCAGCAAACTAGCGGGGGTGGAGGCAGATACGCAGTATTTT. Its translation is CASSKLAGVEADTQYF. The chain links TRBV5-1 to TRBJ2-3, with TRBD2 matching over 11 bases. The CDR3 is made up of 16 amino acids. The V gene's germline CDR1 is SGHRS and CDR2 YFSETQ. The junction had 8 bases not matched to a gene; V was cut back by 4 bases and J by 4 bases.

This clonotype was seen many times. The chain carries TRBV6-1 and TRBJ1-1; D is possibly TRBD1 (5 bases). Trimming took 8 bases from V and 0 from J, leaving 10 bases between them. Germline CDR1 reads MNHNS; CDR2 reads SASEGT. The CDR3 consists of 13 residues. CDR3 bases: TGTGCCAGCCCCGGGACGGTGAACACTGAAGCTTTCTTT. This gives the protein CASPGTVNTEAFF.

This clonotype was seen many times. The V call is TRBV7-2, the J call TRBJ1-3; 9 bases align to TRBD1. Germline CDR1 SGHTA, CDR2 FQGNSA. The CDR3 totals 16 residues. V shed 4 bases and J 2 bases; nucleotides not matched to a gene: 6. DNA for the CDR3: TGTGCCAGCAGCTCCGGGACAGGGTTCCCTGGAAACACCATATATTTT. Its translation: CASSSGTGFPGNTIYF. Complete variable domain (other parts from reference TRBV7-2 and TRBJ1-3): GAGVSQSPSNKVTEKGKDVELRCDPISGHTALYWYRQSLGQGLEFLIYFQGNSAPDKSGLPSDRFSAERTGGSVSTLTIQRTQQEDSAVYLCASSSGTGFPGNTIYFGEGSWLTVV.

This clonotype has at least ten counts. The chain joins TRBV11-2 to TRBJ1-2; D unresolved. This CDR3 region has 12 residues. Germline V gene sequence: CDR1 SGHAT, CDR2 FQNNGV. V was cut by 2 bases and J by 2 bases, with 3 bases left in between. The DNA for the CDR3 is TGTGCCAGCAGCTTACTCAACTATGGCTACACCTTC. As protein: CASSLLNYGYTF.

The gene calls are TRBV19 and TRBJ2-1, with TRBD2 matching over 12 bases. CDR1 and CDR2 (germline): LNHDA, SQIVND (reference sequence). J lost 1 base, V lost 6 bases, and 4 bases had no gene match. The CDR3 has 16 residues. Here the CDR3 reads CASRRGLAGSYNEQFF. The DNA of the CDR3 is TGTGCCAGTAGACGCGGACTAGCGGGATCCTACAATGAGCAGTTCTTC.

This clonotype occurred a few times. CDR3 in amino acids: CASSAYLPRTLNIQYF. The CDR3 DNA sequence: TGTGCCAGTAGTGCTTATTTACCTAGGACCTTAAACATTCAGTACTTC. V is TRBV19 and J is TRBJ2-4; no reliable D call. CDR3 size: 16 residues. The ends were cut back, 5 bases at V and 6 bases at J, with 20 bases in the middle. Germline-derived CDR1 and CDR2 are LNHDA and SQIVND (reference sequence).

This clonotype came up a few times. This chain joins TRBV20-1 and TRBJ1-5; D might be TRBD1 (6 bases). V was cut by 4 bases and J by 0 bases, with 10 bases left in between. Germline CDR1 is DFQATT and CDR2 is SNEGSKA (reference sequence). This CDR3 is built from 14 residues. The CDR3: CSATRDNSNQPQHF. The CDR3 DNA reads TGCAGTGCTACGCGGGACAATAGCAATCAGCCCCAGCATTTT.

J is TRBJ2-7 and V is TRBV2; D not certain. The CDR3 loop spans 15 amino acids. Germline V gene sequence: CDR1 SNHLY, CDR2 FYNNEI. V lost 6 bases and J lost 4, with 19 bases in between. The CDR3 DNA is TGTGCCAGCAGCGGATCATACCGCGGCCCGTACGAGCAGTACTTC. This encodes CASSGSYRGPYEQYF.

This clonotype was picked up many times. The chain couples TRBV6-1 to TRBJ2-5, with D unclear. Germline V gene lookup returns CDR1 MNHNS and CDR2 SASEGT. Trimming shortened V by 4 bases and J by 5 bases, and 5 bases separated the two germline ends. This CDR3 is built from 11 residues. In DNA form, the CDR3 reads TGTGCCAGCAGTGTCCTGGAGACCCAGTACTTC. This encodes CASSVLETQYF.

This clonotype has more than one count but fewer than ten. The chain is built from TRBV10-1 and TRBJ2-1; 10 bases agree with TRBD2. The V and J ends lost 8 bases and 6 bases, in that order; junction bases with no gene match: 7. CDR3 length: 14 amino acids. The V gene's germline CDR1 is WNHNN and CDR2 SYGVQD (reference sequence). The CDR3 sequence: CASGLAARPNEQFF. The CDR3 coding sequence is TGCGCCAGCGGACTAGCGGCACGTCCCAATGAGCAGTTCTTC.

Only a few counts were recorded for this clonotype. The gene calls are TRBV7-2 and TRBJ1-5, with D perhaps TRBD1 (5 bases). Trimming took off 0 bases at V and 7 bases at J, with 10 bases between the two ends. This CDR3 is 14 amino acids long. Germline V lookup: CDR1 SGHTA, CDR2 FQGNSA. CDR3 loop: CASSLAGGEQPQHF. For the CDR3, the DNA is TGTGCCAGCAGCTTAGCTGGGGGAGAGCAGCCCCAGCATTTT.

Many counts were recorded for this clonotype. The chain joins TRBV12-3 or TRBV12-4 to TRBJ2-3; 8 nucleotides agree with TRBD1. CDR3 length: 16 amino acids. V gave up 6 bases and J gave up 1 base; unmatched junction bases: 9. The CDR3 DNA follows: TGTGCCAGCAGCCTAACTCCGGGACAGGGCACAGATACGCAGTATTTT. Protein product: CASSLTPGQGTDTQYF.

Many counts were recorded for this clonotype. The rearrangement links TRBV5-5 to TRBJ2-5, with a possible D match to TRBD2 (5 bases). The CDR3 totals 13 residues. The V gene lost 3 bases and the J gene lost 2 bases, with 8 bases spanning the gap. The germline CDR1 and CDR2 sequences are SGHKS and YYEKEE (reference sequence). CDR3 in DNA: TGTGCCAGCAGCTACGGACTGCAAGAGACCCAGTACTTC. Translation: CASSYGLQETQYF.

The V call is TRBV10-3, the J call TRBJ2-7, with a weak D call TRBD2 (6 bases). Trimming shortened V by 3 bases and J by 5 bases, and 8 bases separated the two germline ends. CDR1 is ENHRY and CDR2 is SYGVKD in the germline V gene. The CDR3 is made up of 12 amino acids. The CDR3 sequence is CAISEWGDEQYF. In nucleotides, the CDR3 is TGTGCCATCAGTGAATGGGGGGACGAGCAGTACTTC.

This clonotype was detected many times. The DNA for the CDR3 is TGTGCCAGCAGCTTGGACAGCCCTGGCTACACCTTC. It codes for CASSLDSPGYTF. This sequence joins TRBV7-2 and TRBJ1-2; weak D call: TRBD1 (6 bases). V gave up 3 bases and J gave up 7 bases, with 9 bases separating them. The CDR3 has 12 residues. CDR1 is SGHTA, CDR2 FQGNSA, per germline.

This chain links TRBV20-1 with TRBJ1-1; 9 bases align to TRBD1. The CDR3 is 15 amino acids. Trimming took 0 bases from V and 3 from J; bases not matched to a gene: 5. The germline gives CDR1 DFQATT, CDR2 SNEGSKA (reference sequence). CDR3 amino acids: CSAREPQGADTEAFF. DNA of the CDR3: TGCAGTGCTAGAGAGCCACAGGGGGCGGACACTGAAGCTTTCTTT.

Only a few counts were recorded for this clonotype. The chain recombines TRBV7-9 with TRBJ2-3; D gene uncertain. This CDR3 is built from 12 residues. Trimming took off 4 bases at V and 5 bases at J, with 7 bases between the two ends. Germline CDR1 reads SEHNR; CDR2 reads FQNEAQ (reference sequence). CDR3 sequence: CASSYVGDTQYF. The CDR3 DNA reads TGTGCCAGCAGCTATGTAGGAGATACGCAGTATTTT.

Ten or more counts support this clonotype. The chain carries TRBV6-1 and TRBJ2-7, with 7 bases identical to TRBD1. Per the germline V gene, CDR1 is MNHNS and CDR2 is SASEGT. The CDR3 has 15 amino acids. Trimming removed 7 bases from V and 0 bases from J; junction bases left unmatched: 9. Written as DNA, the CDR3 is TGTGCCAGCACCCCGGACAGGTTAAGCTCCTACGAGCAGTACTTC. This gives the protein CASTPDRLSSYEQYF.

This clonotype was seen only a few times. The rearrangement links TRBV6-2 or TRBV6-3 to TRBJ2-2; no firm D call. V was clipped by 8 bases and J by 8 bases, with 15 bases between them. The germline gives CDR1 MNHEY, CDR2 SVGEGT. The CDR3 is made up of 13 amino acids. CDR3 loop: CASSHLTAGELFF. CDR3 DNA sequence: TGTGCCAGCTCCCACCTCACCGCGGGGGAGCTGTTTTTT.

V gene TRBV5-1 combines with J gene TRBJ2-1, with TRBD2 matching 10 bases. V was clipped by 4 bases and J by 5 bases; unmatched bases: 12. The length of the CDR3 is 17 residues. The germline CDR1 and CDR2 sequences are SGHRS and YFSETQ. CDR3 coding DNA: TGCGCCAGCAGCCCGACGCAAAGCGGGGGGGCCAACAATGAGCAGTTCTTC. It translates to CASSPTQSGGANNEQFF.

The V and J genes are TRBV20-1 and TRBJ2-2; D not resolved. CDR1 and CDR2 (germline): DFQATT, SNEGSKA (reference sequence). The CDR3 length is 14 residues. V was trimmed by 0 bases and J by 6 bases, leaving 11 bases between them. The CDR3 sequence: CSARERHHAGELFF. As DNA, the CDR3 is TGCAGTGCTAGAGAAAGACATCACGCCGGGGAGCTGTTTTTT.

At least ten counts were recorded for this clonotype. V is TRBV11-2 and J is TRBJ1-3, with 7 bases lining up with TRBD1. This CDR3 comprises 16 residues. Germline trimming cut 5 bases from V and 2 bases from J; bases unmatched to any gene: 9. Germline loops: CDR1 SGHAT, CDR2 FQNNGV. The CDR3 loop reads CASSPRTGGAGNTIYF. The CDR3 nucleotides are TGTGCCAGCAGCCCCAGGACAGGTGGAGCTGGAAACACCATATATTTT.

This clonotype turned up a few times. The V call is TRBV27, the J call TRBJ1-5, with 9 bases matching TRBD1. Germline V gene sequence: CDR1 MNHEY, CDR2 SMNVEV (reference sequence). CDR3 length equals 14 residues. V lost 6 bases to trimming and J lost 8 bases; unmatched junction nucleotides: 8. The CDR3 DNA sequence: TGTGCCAGCAGGGATGGGACAGGGAGAAAGCCCCAGCATTTT. This encodes CASRDGTGRKPQHF.

This clonotype has at least ten counts. The chain carries TRBV11-2 and TRBJ1-2; D is uncertain. Germline V CDR1 and CDR2: SGHAT, FQNNGV. The length of the CDR3 is 14 residues. V was shortened by 1 base and J by 2 bases, with 8 bases between the two germline ends. CDR3 protein: CASSLGGWNYGYTF. In DNA, the CDR3 is TGTGCCAGCAGCTTAGGTGGCTGGAACTATGGCTACACCTTC.

This clonotype was detected a few times. The chain combines TRBV19 with TRBJ2-2; D ambiguous. The V and J ends lost 3 bases and 0 bases respectively, with 5 bases between them. CDR3 length equals 14 residues. Per the germline V gene, CDR1 is LNHDA and CDR2 is SQIVND (reference sequence). The CDR3 DNA is TGTGCCAGTAGTATCATGGCGAACACCGGGGAGCTGTTTTTT. It codes for CASSIMANTGELFF.

This clonotype appeared a few times. The chain links TRBV6-1 to TRBJ1-2; 7 nucleotides agree with TRBD1. The junction had 15 bases not matched to a gene; V was cut back by 8 bases and J by 3 bases. The germline V gene encodes CDR1 MNHNS and CDR2 SASEGT. The CDR3 loop spans 16 amino acids. The CDR3 reads CASYGPSGGAYYGYTF. DNA for the CDR3: TGTGCCAGCTACGGACCTTCAGGGGGAGCTTACTATGGCTACACCTTC.

The V gene is TRBV7-2, the J gene TRBJ1-1; D might be TRBD1 (6 bases). The ends were cut back, 4 bases at V and 2 bases at J, with 14 bases in the middle. The CDR3 has 15 amino acids. CDR1 is SGHTA, CDR2 FQGNSA, per germline. The CDR3 nucleotides are TGTGCCAGCAGCTGGGCGACAGGAGGAAACACTGAAGCTTTCTTT. Translated, it gives CASSWATGGNTEAFF.